This paragraph reports one TCR beta chain. Its antigen is not identified. Next came a second PCR, run for about 7 to 12 cycles, which used a sample-barcoded 5' primer along with a J-beta primer mix. Every cDNA was tagged by a template-switch adaptor with 12 random nucleotides. TCRdb called the 5' RACE reads again in MiXCR, with one record for every CDR3 protein. The table lists 1.5 million to 2 million distinct CDR3 sequences, less than 50% of them singletons. The record originates from a study of blood T cells in healthy people across ages. The CDR3 length is 16 residues. Trimming cost V 5 bases and J 3 bases; bases outside gene matches: 10. Germline assignment: CDR1 LGHDT and CDR2 YNNKEL (reference sequence). Study findings and constraints: Roughly linear declines in TCR beta diversity per million T cells occurred with age.

Ten milliliters of peripheral blood were drawn from each donor. The sample was blood. J is TRBJ1-1 and V is TRBV3-1; TRBD1 matches at 9 bases. The TCR was taken from a woman in her thirties or forties in good health. The CDR3 is CASSNSGTGYYTEAFF. The CDR3 bases are TGTGCCAGCAGCAATTCCGGGACAGGGTACTACACTGAAGCTTTCTTT. Using reference TRBV3-1 and TRBJ1-1 for the parts outside the CDR3, the full variable domain is DTAVSQTPKYLVTQMGNDKSIKCEQNLGHDTMYWYKQDSKKFLKIMFSYNNKELIINETVPNRFSPKSPDKAHLNLHINSLELGDSAVYFCASSNSGTGYYTEAFFGQGTRLTVV.